The 14 T cell receptor beta chains listed next were all sequenced from one sample in a study of technical replicates of blood from a handful of donors. TCRdb's copy holds only in-frame clones and misses some; the assay was immunoSEQ multiplex PCR. The table records approximately 100,000 clones, almost 96% of them present only once. The sample was T cells isolated from PBMCs. The receptors derive from a human donor in good health.

The V and J genes are TRBV7-2 and TRBJ2-3; D is perhaps TRBD1 (6 bases). V lost 5 bases and J 5 bases, leaving 20 bases between the germline ends. CDR1 and CDR2 from the germline V gene are SGHTA and FQGNSA. CDR3 length: 16 residues. This CDR3 is CASSPPLGARGDTQYF. In DNA form, the CDR3 reads TGTGCCAGCAGCCCCCCCTTGGGGGCTCGGGGAGATACGCAGTATTTT.

This rearrangement joins TRBV4-1 to TRBJ2-2; TRBD1 matches at 10 bases. The germline CDR1 and CDR2 sequences are MGHRA and YSYEKL. The CDR3 contains 16 residues. Germline trimming cut 1 base from V and 6 bases from J; bases unmatched to any gene: 5. DNA for the CDR3: TGCGCCAGCAGCCAAGGACAGGGGGCGCTGTCCGGGGAGCTGTTTTTT. Residues: CASSQGQGALSGELFF.

J is TRBJ2-7 and V is TRBV4-2; D gene unclear. The germline gives CDR1 LGHNA, CDR2 YNFKEQ. V lost 1 base to trimming and J lost 4 bases, with 23 bases between them. The CDR3 is made up of 18 amino acids. CDR3 nucleotides: TGTGCCAGCAGCCAAGTTCCCGACTTCCCTTTCACGGAGTACGAGCAGTACTTC. This codes for CASSQVPDFPFTEYEQYF.

This chain uses TRBV2 with TRBJ1-2, with TRBD1 as a possible D gene (6 bases). Trimming removed 6 bases at V and 7 bases at J, with 9 bases between. The CDR3 consists of 11 residues. The germline V gene encodes CDR1 SNHLY and CDR2 FYNNEI. The CDR3 reads CASSYRAGYTF. CDR3 coding DNA: TGTGCCAGCAGCTACAGGGCTGGCTACACCTTC.

V and J are TRBV6-5 and TRBJ2-3; the D is unclear. This CDR3 is 11 amino acids long. CDR1 is MNHEY and CDR2 is SVGAGI in the germline V gene. Trimming left V 2 bases short and J 9 bases short, with 6 bases between. The CDR3 region has the DNA TGTGCCAGCAGTTACGGCCAGACGCAGTATTTT. It encodes CASSYGQTQYF.

This clone was observed a handful of times. The junction shows a germline mismatch at one end, possibly a read error. The chain has TRBV7-9 and TRBJ1-1; weak D call: TRBD1 (6 bases). Germline V gene lookup returns CDR1 SEHNR and CDR2 FQNEAQ (reference sequence). This CDR3 comprises 14 residues. This CDR3 reads CASSLGGLRTEAFF. CDR3 coding DNA: TGTGCCAGCAGTTTAGGGGGGCTGAGGACTGAAGCTTTCTTT.

This rearrangement joins TRBV11-2 to TRBJ2-7; D call uncertain. The V end was cut by 3 bases, the J end by 0 bases, with 9 bases between. The germline CDR1 and CDR2 sequences are SGHAT and FQNNGV. CDR3 length: 14 amino acids. This CDR3 reads CASSLGYRSYEQYF. CDR3 nucleotide sequence: TGTGCCAGCAGCTTGGGCTATCGCTCCTACGAGCAGTACTTC. Full variable domain (remainder filled in from reference TRBV11-2 and TRBJ2-7): EAGVAQSPRYKIIEKRQSVAFWCNPISGHATLYWYQQILGQGPKLLIQFQNNGVVDDSQLPKDRFSAERLKGVDSTLKIQPAKLEDSAVYLCASSLGYRSYEQYFGPGTRLTVT.

The chain uses TRBV10-1 and TRBJ1-2; 12 bases align to TRBD1. The CDR3 has 13 amino acids. The germline V gene has CDR1 WNHNN and CDR2 SYGVQD (reference sequence). V lost 2 bases, J lost 9 bases, and 1 base stayed unmatched. CDR3: CASSEGTGGRYTF. In DNA, the CDR3 is TGCGCCAGCAGTGAGGGGACAGGGGGCCGCTACACCTTC.

This chain joins TRBV6-1 and TRBJ2-3, with TRBD1 as a possible D gene (5 bases). Germline CDR1 and CDR2: MNHNS and SASEGT. V shed 3 bases and J shed 7 bases, with 11 bases lying between them. CDR3 length: 13 amino acids. CDR3 sequence (DNA): TGTGCCAGCAGTGAGGGGCCAGTATATACGCAGTATTTT. Translating gives CASSEGPVYTQYF.

The gene calls are TRBV7-2 and TRBJ1-1; D perhaps matches TRBD1 (5 bases). The V gene lost 2 bases and the J gene lost 1 base, with 11 bases spanning the gap. The CDR3 loop spans 15 amino acids. Germline-derived CDR1 and CDR2 are SGHTA and FQGNSA. CDR3 in amino acids: CASSLYGHKNTEAFF. CDR3 nucleotides: TGTGCCAGCAGCTTATACGGACACAAGAACACTGAAGCTTTCTTT.

The chain uses TRBV2 and TRBJ2-4; 8 bases are shared with TRBD1. J gave up 6 bases and V 5 bases, and 9 bases lay outside the gene matches. Germline V gene sequence: CDR1 SNHLY, CDR2 FYNNEI. This CDR3 spans 15 amino acids. The CDR3, as DNA: TGTGCCAGCAGTATAGGACAGGGAGGTTCAAACATTCAGTACTTC. Its translation is CASSIGQGGSNIQYF.

J is TRBJ2-1 and V is TRBV28; 10 nucleotides match TRBD2. The CDR3 is 16 amino acids. Germline V gives CDR1 MDHEN, CDR2 SYDVKM. The trim removed 3 bases at V and 9 bases at J, leaving 11 bases unmatched. CDR3 nucleotide sequence: TGTGCCAGCAGTTTTAGGTCTAGCGGGAGCAGGGGTGAGCAGTTCTTC. It specifies CASSFRSSGSRGEQFF.

V and J are TRBV7-9 and TRBJ2-1; 12 bases match TRBD2. With V trimmed by 7 bases and J by 5 bases, 9 bases remained unmatched. The CDR3 extends over 16 amino acids. Germline V gene lookup returns CDR1 SEHNR and CDR2 FQNEAQ (reference sequence). CDR3: CASTRDGLAGNNEQFF. CDR3 nucleotides: TGTGCCAGCACCCGCGATGGACTAGCGGGAAACAATGAGCAGTTCTTC.

This CDR3 is CASSPFAPTSAYEQYF. For the CDR3, the DNA is TGTGCCAGCAGCCCTTTTGCCCCCACTAGCGCCTACGAGCAGTACTTC. The rearrangement joins TRBV7-8 to TRBJ2-7; TRBD2 aligns across 7 bases. CDR3 length: 16 amino acids. After removal of 5 bases from V and 2 bases from J, the junction contained 12 bases not matched to a gene. Germline V gives CDR1 SGHVS, CDR2 FQNEAQ.